A single T cell receptor (beta chain) is shown here with its context. This specimen comes from a study of naive and memory T cell subsets. The beta constant-region primer was an equimolar mix of two oligonucleotides covering TRBC1 and TRBC2. The ligated cDNA underwent four PCR rounds using SP2 and nested alpha and beta constant-region primers. TCRdb passed the UMI-ligation and nested PCR reads through MiXCR, listing each CDR3 protein once. In the table there are around 30,000 distinct CDR3 sequences, roughly 18% of which are singletons. CD4+ T cell IFNgamma after overnight CMV lysate exposure gave donor CMV status. Source material: effector memory CD4+ T cells from blood. Sample subset: effector memory, CD45RA- CD27-. This clonotype originated in a human donor in good health.

Here the CDR3 DNA reads TGCAGTGCTCCGGCTAGCGGGTTGGGAAACATTCAGTACTTC. Translation gives CSAPASGLGNIQYF. The rearrangement joins TRBV20-1 to TRBJ2-4, with 8 bases lining up with TRBD2. V was pared by 5 bases and J by 6 bases, with 9 bases of the junction left unmatched. CDR1 is DFQATT and CDR2 is SNEGSKA in the germline V gene (reference sequence). This CDR3 region has 14 residues.